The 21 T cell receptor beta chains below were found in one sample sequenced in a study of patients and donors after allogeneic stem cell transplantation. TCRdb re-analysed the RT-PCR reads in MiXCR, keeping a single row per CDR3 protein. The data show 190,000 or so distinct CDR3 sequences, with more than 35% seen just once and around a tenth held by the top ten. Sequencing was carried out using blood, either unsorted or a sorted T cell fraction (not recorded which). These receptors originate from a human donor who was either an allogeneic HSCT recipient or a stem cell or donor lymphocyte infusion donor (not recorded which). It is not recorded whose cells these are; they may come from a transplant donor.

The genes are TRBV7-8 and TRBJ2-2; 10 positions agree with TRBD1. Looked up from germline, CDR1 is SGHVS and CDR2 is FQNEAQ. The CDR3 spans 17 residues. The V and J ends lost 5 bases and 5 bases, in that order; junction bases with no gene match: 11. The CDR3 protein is CASSPHPGQGRTGELFF. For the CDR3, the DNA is TGTGCCAGCAGCCCTCACCCGGGACAGGGGAGGACCGGGGAGCTGTTTTTT.

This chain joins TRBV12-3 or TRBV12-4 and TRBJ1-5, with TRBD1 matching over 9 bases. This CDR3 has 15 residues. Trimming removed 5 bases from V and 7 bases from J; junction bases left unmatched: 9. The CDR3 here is CASSNRDRASQPQHF. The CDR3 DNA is TGTGCCAGCAGTAACCGGGACAGGGCGTCCCAGCCCCAGCATTTT.

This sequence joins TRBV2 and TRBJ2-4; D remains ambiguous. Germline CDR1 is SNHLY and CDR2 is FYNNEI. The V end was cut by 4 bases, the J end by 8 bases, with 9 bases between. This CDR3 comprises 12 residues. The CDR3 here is CASSVEGDIQYF. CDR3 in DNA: TGTGCCAGCAGTGTAGAAGGAGACATTCAGTACTTC.

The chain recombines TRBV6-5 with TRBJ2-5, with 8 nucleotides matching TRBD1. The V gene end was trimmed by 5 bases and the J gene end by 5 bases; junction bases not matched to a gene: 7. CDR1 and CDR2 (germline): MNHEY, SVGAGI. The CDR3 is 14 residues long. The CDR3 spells CASSEQGVRETQYF. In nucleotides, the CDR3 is TGTGCCAGCAGTGAACAGGGGGTCCGGGAGACCCAGTACTTC.

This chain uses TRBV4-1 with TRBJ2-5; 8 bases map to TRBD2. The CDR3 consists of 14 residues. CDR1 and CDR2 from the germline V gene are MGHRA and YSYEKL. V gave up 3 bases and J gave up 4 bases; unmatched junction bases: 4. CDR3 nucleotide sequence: TGCGCCAGCAGCCAGACTAGCGTGGGAGAGACCCAGTACTTC. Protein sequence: CASSQTSVGETQYF.

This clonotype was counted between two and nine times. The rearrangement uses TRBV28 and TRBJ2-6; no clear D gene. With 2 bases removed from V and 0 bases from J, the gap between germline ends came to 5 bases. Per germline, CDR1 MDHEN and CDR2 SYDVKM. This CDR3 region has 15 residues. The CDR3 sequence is CASSLGLSGANVLTF. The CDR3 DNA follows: TGTGCCAGCAGTTTAGGGCTCTCTGGGGCCAACGTCCTGACTTTC. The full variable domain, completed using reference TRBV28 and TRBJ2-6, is DVKVTQSSRYLVKRTGEKVFLECVQDMDHENMFWYRQDPGLGLRLIYFSYDVKMKEKGDIPEGYSVSREKKERFSLILESASTNQTSMYLCASSLGLSGANVLTFGAGSRLTVL.

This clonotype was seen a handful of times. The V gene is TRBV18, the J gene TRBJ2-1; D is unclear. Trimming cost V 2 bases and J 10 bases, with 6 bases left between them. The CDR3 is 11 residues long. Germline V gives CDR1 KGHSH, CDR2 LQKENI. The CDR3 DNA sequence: TGTGCCAGCTCACCAGTCCAAGAGCAGTTCTTC. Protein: CASSPVQEQFF.

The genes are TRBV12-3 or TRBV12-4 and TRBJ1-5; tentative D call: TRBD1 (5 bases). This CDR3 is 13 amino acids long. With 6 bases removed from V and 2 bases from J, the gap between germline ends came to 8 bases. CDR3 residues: CASSRDRNQPQHF. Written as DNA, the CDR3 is TGTGCCAGCAGCCGGGACCGCAATCAGCCCCAGCATTTT.

CDR3 in DNA: TGCGCCAGCAGCCAGCAGGGATCCTACGAGCAGTACTTC. As protein: CASSQQGSYEQYF. The chain is built from TRBV4-1 and TRBJ2-7; weak D call: TRBD1 (5 bases). This CDR3 contains 13 residues. From germline, CDR1 is MGHRA and CDR2 YSYEKL. V was pared by 3 bases and J by 1 base, with 7 bases between.

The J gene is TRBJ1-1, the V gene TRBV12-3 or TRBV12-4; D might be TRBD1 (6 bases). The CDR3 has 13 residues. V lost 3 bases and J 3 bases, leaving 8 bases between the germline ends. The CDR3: CASSFTGHTEAFF. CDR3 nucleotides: TGTGCCAGCAGTTTCACAGGGCACACTGAAGCTTTCTTT.

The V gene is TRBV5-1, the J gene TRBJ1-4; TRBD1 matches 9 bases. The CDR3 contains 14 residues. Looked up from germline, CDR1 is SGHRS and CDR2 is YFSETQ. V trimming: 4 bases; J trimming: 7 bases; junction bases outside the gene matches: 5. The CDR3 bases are TGCGCCAGCAGCATACAGGGGGCGGGTGAAAAACTGTTTTTT. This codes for CASSIQGAGEKLFF.

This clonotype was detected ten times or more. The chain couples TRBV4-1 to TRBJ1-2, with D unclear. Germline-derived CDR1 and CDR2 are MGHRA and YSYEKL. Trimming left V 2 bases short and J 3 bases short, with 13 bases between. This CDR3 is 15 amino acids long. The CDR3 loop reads CASSQRDAGHYGYTF. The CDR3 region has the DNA TGCGCCAGCAGCCAAAGAGACGCGGGCCACTATGGCTACACCTTC.

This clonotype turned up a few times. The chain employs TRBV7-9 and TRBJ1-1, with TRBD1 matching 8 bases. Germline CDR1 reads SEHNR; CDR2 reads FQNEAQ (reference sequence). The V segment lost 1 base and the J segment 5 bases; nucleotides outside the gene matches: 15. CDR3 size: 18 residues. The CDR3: CASSLGRETGDSGTEAFF. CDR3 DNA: TGTGCCAGCAGCTTAGGCCGCGAGACAGGGGACTCTGGGACTGAAGCTTTCTTT.

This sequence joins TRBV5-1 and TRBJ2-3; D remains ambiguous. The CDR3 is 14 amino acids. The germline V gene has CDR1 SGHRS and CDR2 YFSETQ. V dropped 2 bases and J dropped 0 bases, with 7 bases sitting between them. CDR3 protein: CASSFRQSTDTQYF. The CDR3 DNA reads TGCGCCAGCAGCTTCAGACAAAGCACAGATACGCAGTATTTT.

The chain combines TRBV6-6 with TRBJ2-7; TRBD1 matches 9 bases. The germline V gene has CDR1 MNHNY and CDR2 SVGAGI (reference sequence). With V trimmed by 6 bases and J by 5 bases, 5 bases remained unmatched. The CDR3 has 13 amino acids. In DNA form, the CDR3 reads TGTGCCAGCAGCCAGGACAGGGGCAACGAGCAGTACTTC. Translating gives CASSQDRGNEQYF.

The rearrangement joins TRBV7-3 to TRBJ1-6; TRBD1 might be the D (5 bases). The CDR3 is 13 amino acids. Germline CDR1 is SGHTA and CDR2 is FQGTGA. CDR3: CASGWGNNSPLHF. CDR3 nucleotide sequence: TGTGCATCTGGTTGGGGCAATAATTCACCCCTCCACTTT. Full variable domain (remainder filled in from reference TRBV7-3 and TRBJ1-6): GAGVSQTPSNKVTEKGKYVELRCDPISGHTALYWYRQSLGQGPEFLIYFQGTGAADDSGLPNDRFFAVRPEGSVSTLKIQRTERGDSAVYLCASGWGNNSPLHFGNGTRLTVT.

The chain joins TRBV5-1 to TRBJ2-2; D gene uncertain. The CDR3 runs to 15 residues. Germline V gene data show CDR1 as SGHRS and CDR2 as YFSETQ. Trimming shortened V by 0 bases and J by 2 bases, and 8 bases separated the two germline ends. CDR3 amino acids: CASSLERPNTGELFF. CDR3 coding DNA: TGCGCCAGCAGCTTGGAGAGACCTAACACCGGGGAGCTGTTTTTT.

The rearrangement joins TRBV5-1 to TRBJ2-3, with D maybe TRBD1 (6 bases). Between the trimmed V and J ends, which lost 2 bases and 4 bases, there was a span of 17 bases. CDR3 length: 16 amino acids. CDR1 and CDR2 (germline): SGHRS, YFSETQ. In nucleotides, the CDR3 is TGCGCCAGCAGCTTCCCGACAGGAAATGTGGCAGATACGCAGTATTTT. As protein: CASSFPTGNVADTQYF.

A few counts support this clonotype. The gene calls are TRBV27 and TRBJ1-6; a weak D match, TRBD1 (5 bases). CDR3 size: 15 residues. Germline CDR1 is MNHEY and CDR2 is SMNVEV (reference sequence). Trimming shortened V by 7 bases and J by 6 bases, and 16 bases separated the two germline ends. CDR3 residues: CASMSQGQGNSPLHF. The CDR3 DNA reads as TGTGCCAGCATGTCGCAGGGCCAGGGTAATTCACCCCTCCACTTT.

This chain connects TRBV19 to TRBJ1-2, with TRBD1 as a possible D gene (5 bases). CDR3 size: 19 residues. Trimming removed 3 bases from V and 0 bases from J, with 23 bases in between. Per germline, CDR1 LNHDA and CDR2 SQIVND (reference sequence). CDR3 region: CASSIGIGTRRSTNYGYTF. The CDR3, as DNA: TGTGCCAGTAGTATTGGGATAGGGACGAGGAGGAGCACTAACTATGGCTACACCTTC.

CDR3: CASSQSRGEKLFF. CDR3 sequence (DNA): TGTGCCAGCAGCCAATCGAGGGGGGAAAAACTGTTTTTT. The chain has TRBV16 and TRBJ1-4; D may be TRBD1 (6 bases). This CDR3 has 13 amino acids. Trimming removed 0 bases from V and 8 bases from J, with 7 bases in between. Per germline, CDR1 KGHSY and CDR2 FQNENV.